This is a list of T cell receptor beta chains from one sample in a study of identifying expanded T cells in peripheral blood. This table comes from immunoSEQ multiplex PCR, and its TCRdb copy is limited to in-frame clones, with some not included. Of some 70,000 clones listed, roughly 88% are singletons. Sequencing used blood. Every receptor here comes from a person between 18 and 70 years old in good health. CDR3s include the opening cysteine and the closing phenylalanine or tryptophan. Fields, in order: V gene, D gene, J gene, CDR3 protein. D genes are given only for firm matches.

v_call: TRBV5-4; d_call: -; j_call: TRBJ2-3; cdr3_aa: CASSLNLGGTDTQYF
v_call: TRBV28; d_call: -; j_call: TRBJ1-2; cdr3_aa: CASSLKRTYGYTF
v_call: TRBV21-1; d_call: -; j_call: TRBJ1-3; cdr3_aa: CASSKEATSSGNTIYF
v_call: TRBV30; d_call: -; j_call: TRBJ2-7; cdr3_aa: CAWTEVLGAYEQYF
v_call: TRBV30; d_call: -; j_call: TRBJ1-2; cdr3_aa: CAWSVNSFYGYTF
v_call: TRBV29-1; d_call: -; j_call: TRBJ1-1; cdr3_aa: CSVEAKTEAFF
v_call: TRBV18; d_call: -; j_call: TRBJ1-5; cdr3_aa: CASSPGEVQPQHF
v_call: TRBV29-1; d_call: -; j_call: TRBJ2-1; cdr3_aa: CSALAYNEQFF
v_call: TRBV4-2; d_call: TRBD2; j_call: TRBJ2-7; cdr3_aa: CASSQELGAASGRYYEQYF
v_call: TRBV28; d_call: -; j_call: TRBJ2-7; cdr3_aa: CASSLAYEQYF
v_call: TRBV6-6; d_call: -; j_call: TRBJ2-7; cdr3_aa: CATKTASGGEQYF
v_call: TRBV7-3; d_call: -; j_call: TRBJ2-3; cdr3_aa: CASSFGGGADTQYF
v_call: TRBV27; d_call: TRBD2; j_call: TRBJ2-3; cdr3_aa: CASSSTSGSTDTQYF
v_call: TRBV5-1; d_call: TRBD1; j_call: TRBJ2-7; cdr3_aa: CASSFDRDYEQYF
v_call: TRBV4-3; d_call: -; j_call: TRBJ2-3; cdr3_aa: CASSQDMRGPTDTQYF
v_call: TRBV11-2; d_call: -; j_call: TRBJ2-7; cdr3_aa: CASSLDYYGSSYEQYF
v_call: TRBV19; d_call: TRBD2; j_call: TRBJ2-1; cdr3_aa: CASSISSGGAYHEQFF
v_call: TRBV5-5; d_call: -; j_call: TRBJ2-1; cdr3_aa: CASSPGPSSYNEQFF
v_call: TRBV19; d_call: TRBD1; j_call: TRBJ2-7; cdr3_aa: CASSPGTGGTYEQYF
v_call: TRBV14; d_call: -; j_call: TRBJ2-5; cdr3_aa: CASSHRAGGETQYF
v_call: TRBV18; d_call: -; j_call: TRBJ2-6; cdr3_aa: CASSPGRAGANVLTF
v_call: TRBV7-2; d_call: -; j_call: TRBJ2-5; cdr3_aa: CASSLAGAQETQYF
v_call: TRBV4-3; d_call: -; j_call: TRBJ1-1; cdr3_aa: CASSQEPGTEAFF
v_call: TRBV5-1; d_call: -; j_call: TRBJ2-7; cdr3_aa: CASSLGYLSYEQYF
v_call: TRBV6-5; d_call: -; j_call: TRBJ1-1; cdr3_aa: CASSYWANTEAFF
v_call: TRBV4-2; d_call: -; j_call: TRBJ2-3; cdr3_aa: CASSLLPGTDTQYF
v_call: TRBV9; d_call: -; j_call: TRBJ2-3; cdr3_aa: CASSVEGVGMGLDTQYF
v_call: TRBV5-1; d_call: -; j_call: TRBJ2-1; cdr3_aa: CASSLGISNNEQFF
v_call: TRBV19; d_call: TRBD1; j_call: TRBJ2-1; cdr3_aa: CASSTSGGHGPAYNEQFF
v_call: TRBV9; d_call: -; j_call: TRBJ1-2; cdr3_aa: CASSVAGGLLRRGYTF
v_call: TRBV5-1; d_call: -; j_call: TRBJ2-3; cdr3_aa: CASSGTPGGLGDTQYF
v_call: TRBV19; d_call: -; j_call: TRBJ1-5; cdr3_aa: CASTSGTLQQPQHF
v_call: TRBV5-5; d_call: TRBD1; j_call: TRBJ2-2; cdr3_aa: CARTSTGGTGELFF
v_call: TRBV4-2; d_call: TRBD2; j_call: TRBJ2-2; cdr3_aa: CASRNLAGGASPGELFF
v_call: TRBV4-3; d_call: -; j_call: TRBJ2-1; cdr3_aa: CASSQDSKGLGYNEQFF
v_call: TRBV12-5; d_call: TRBD2; j_call: TRBJ2-2; cdr3_aa: CASTREDTGELFF
v_call: TRBV19; d_call: TRBD1; j_call: TRBJ1-2; cdr3_aa: CATLTGPPYGYTF
v_call: TRBV19; d_call: TRBD2; j_call: TRBJ2-1; cdr3_aa: CASRGLAGPSYNEQFF
v_call: TRBV9; d_call: TRBD2; j_call: TRBJ2-3; cdr3_aa: CASSEGSGGRQDTQYF
v_call: TRBV6-6; d_call: TRBD1; j_call: TRBJ1-3; cdr3_aa: CASRGQGSGNTIYF
v_call: TRBV30; d_call: -; j_call: TRBJ1-3; cdr3_aa: CAWRTVGLGNTIYF
v_call: TRBV7-2; d_call: TRBD1; j_call: TRBJ1-2; cdr3_aa: CASSFRGVYGYTF
v_call: TRBV28; d_call: TRBD1; j_call: TRBJ1-1; cdr3_aa: CASRRWRGPILNTEAFF
v_call: TRBV5-3; d_call: -; j_call: TRBJ1-2; cdr3_aa: CARSLNVGGYGYTF
v_call: TRBV11-2; d_call: -; j_call: TRBJ2-7; cdr3_aa: CASSPYQGVYEQYF
v_call: TRBV10-3; d_call: -; j_call: TRBJ1-2; cdr3_aa: CAIATRTGQAEDGYTF
v_call: TRBV6-5; d_call: -; j_call: TRBJ1-4; cdr3_aa: CASSYSRRVEKLFF
v_call: TRBV19; d_call: TRBD1; j_call: TRBJ1-1; cdr3_aa: CASTLSRDRVNTEAFF
v_call: TRBV5-1; d_call: -; j_call: TRBJ2-3; cdr3_aa: CASSPGTDTDTQYF
v_call: TRBV2; d_call: TRBD2; j_call: TRBJ2-1; cdr3_aa: CASRGGGSSYNEQFF
v_call: TRBV6-5; d_call: -; j_call: TRBJ2-5; cdr3_aa: CASSSDRQTQYF
v_call: TRBV7-3; d_call: -; j_call: TRBJ2-3; cdr3_aa: CASSPDGLYTDTQYF
v_call: TRBV5-5; d_call: -; j_call: TRBJ2-7; cdr3_aa: CASSFGGDYEQYF
v_call: TRBV2; d_call: -; j_call: TRBJ2-6; cdr3_aa: CASSSETAGANVLTF